This section outlines one T cell receptor beta chain sequence together with its context. Its specificity is unknown. The data were obtained in a study of OX40 agonist ivuxolimab in advanced cancers. Overall study: Patients assigned to dose escalation were diagnosed with hepatocellular carcinoma, melanoma, renal cell or head and neck cancer. Study-wide results and caveats: Determination of antigen specificity was not performed for the expanded peripheral T cells. There were, on average, more expanded clones in CD8+ T cells than in CD4+.

Using immunoSEQ multiplex PCR, the repertoire was profiled, and TCRdb retains in-frame clones only, with some absent. The sample has 70,000 or so clones; about 90% are singletons. Trimming stripped 4 bases from V and 3 bases from J, with 12 bases between. Per germline, CDR1 SGHRS and CDR2 YFSETQ. This CDR3 is 14 amino acids long. The origin of this receptor is an adult with an advanced solid tumor such as melanoma, head and neck, liver or kidney cancer. The chain links TRBV5-1 to TRBJ2-3; possibly TRBD1 or TRBD2 for D (6 bases each). The sample consisted of CD4+ or CD8+ T cells sorted from blood, taken in a trial of the OX40 agonist ivuxolimab. The CDR3 DNA follows: TGCGCCAGCAGCCCCGGGGGCCTTACAGATACGCAGTATTTT. Translating gives CASSPGGLTDTQYF.